This is a list of T cell receptor beta chains from one sample in a study of T cells after yellow fever vaccination. TCRdb re-analysed the 5' RACE reads in MiXCR, keeping a single row per CDR3 protein. The repertoire holds around 330,000 distinct CDR3 sequences, with more than 3% as singletons. The sequences come from PBMCs, collected on the day of the yellow fever booster vaccination. The receptors come from a man between 18 and 29 years old who received the YFV17D yellow fever vaccine. Each CDR3 is given with its conserved first and last residue. D genes are given only for firm matches. Size is stated for part of the rows, as once, few or many counts, or as a class when the clone is expanded.

V gene	clone size	J gene	D gene	CDR3 protein	CDR3 DNA
TRBV4-2	NA	TRBJ2-1	NA	CASSSGSGADYNEQFF	TGTGCCAGCAGCTCCGGGAGTGGAGCGGACTACAATGAGCAGTTCTTC
TRBV6-5	many	TRBJ1-3	NA	CASRLLGGNTIYF	TGTGCCAGCAGACTTCTGGGAGGAAACACCATATATTTT
TRBV2	few	TRBJ1-5	NA	CASYDGTQPQHF	TGTGCCAGCTACGATGGGACCCAGCCCCAGCATTTT
TRBV7-2	NA	TRBJ2-1	NA	CASSLGPPGQFF	TGTGCCAGCAGCTTAGGCCCCCCCGGGCAGTTCTTC
TRBV10-2	few	TRBJ2-1	TRBD2	CASSGTSRNEQFF	TGCGCCAGCAGCGGGACTAGTAGGAATGAGCAGTTCTTC
TRBV12-3/TRBV12-4	NA	TRBJ1-3	NA	CASSLSENTIYF	TGTGCCAGCAGTTTGTCCGAAAACACCATATATTTT
TRBV9	NA	TRBJ1-6	NA	CASSVLGQGGSPLHF	TGTGCCAGCAGCGTATTAGGGCAGGGAGGGTCACCCCTCCACTTT
TRBV9	many	TRBJ1-2	NA	CASSPRGDGYGYTF	TGTGCCAGCAGCCCTAGGGGGGACGGCTATGGCTACACCTTC
TRBV7-2	many	TRBJ1-5	NA	CASQGYNQPQHF	TGTGCCAGCCAGGGGTACAATCAGCCCCAGCATTTT
TRBV27	few	TRBJ2-3	NA	CASSPFQGHTQYF	TGTGCCAGCAGTCCTTTCCAGGGGCATACGCAGTATTTT
TRBV13	NA	TRBJ2-2	NA	CASSPTWGIGELFF	TGTGCCAGCAGCCCCACGTGGGGGATCGGGGAGCTGTTTTTT
TRBV5-1	many	TRBJ2-2	NA	CASSLDVANTGELFF	TGCGCCAGCAGCTTGGATGTAGCGAACACCGGGGAGCTGTTTTTT
TRBV20-1	few	TRBJ2-3	NA	CSAGDSSTDTQYF	TGCAGTGCGGGGGACTCCTCCACAGATACGCAGTATTTT
TRBV7-9	NA	TRBJ1-2	NA	CASSPGGADYGYTF	TGTGCCAGCAGTCCGGGGGGCGCGGACTATGGCTACACCTTC
TRBV29-1	NA	TRBJ2-7	NA	CSARTDTYEQYF	TGCAGCGCCCGGACGGATACCTACGAGCAGTACTTC
TRBV12-3/TRBV12-4	many	TRBJ1-5	NA	CASSPSDSLSQPQHF	TGTGCCAGCAGCCCCTCGGACAGCCTGAGTCAGCCCCAGCATTTT
TRBV12-3/TRBV12-4	few	TRBJ1-5	NA	CASSLTGFQPQHF	TGTGCCAGCAGTTTAACAGGTTTTCAGCCCCAGCATTTT
TRBV29-1	NA	TRBJ1-5	TRBD1	CSVATGGSGGNQPQHF	TGCAGCGTTGCGACAGGGGGCAGCGGAGGCAATCAGCCCCAGCATTTT
TRBV4-1	NA	TRBJ2-1	NA	CASSQGSGYSEQFF	TGCGCCAGCAGTCAAGGGTCCGGGTATAGCGAGCAGTTCTTC
TRBV20-1	NA	TRBJ2-1	NA	CSASPGRVHEQFF	TGCAGTGCTAGTCCAGGTAGAGTCCATGAGCAGTTCTTC
TRBV5-1	many	TRBJ2-4	NA	CASRGLAKNIQYF	TGCGCCAGCAGGGGACTAGCCAAAAACATTCAGTACTTC
TRBV5-6	many	TRBJ2-5	TRBD1	CASSLEQGETQYF	TGTGCCAGCAGCTTGGAACAGGGGGAGACCCAGTACTTC
TRBV5-4	few	TRBJ1-2	NA	CASSLGHSVANYGYTF	TGTGCCAGCAGCTTGGGGCATTCAGTAGCTAACTATGGCTACACCTTC
TRBV13	NA	TRBJ1-2	TRBD1	CASSRGQGFGYTF	TGTGCCAGCAGCAGGGGACAGGGCTTTGGCTACACCTTC
TRBV12-3/TRBV12-4	many	TRBJ2-7	NA	CASSPRAPYEQYF	TGTGCCAGCAGTCCCCGGGCCCCCTACGAGCAGTACTTC
TRBV10-3	few	TRBJ2-7	NA	CAIGGSYEQYF	TGTGCCATCGGGGGGTCCTACGAGCAGTACTTC
TRBV7-9	many	TRBJ1-2	NA	CASSNGGRQANYGYTF	TGTGCCAGCAGCAATGGGGGACGGCAAGCTAACTATGGCTACACCTTC
TRBV7-9	many	TRBJ1-1	NA	CASSWGMNTEAFF	TGTGCCAGCAGCTGGGGAATGAACACTGAAGCTTTCTTT
TRBV4-1	few	TRBJ2-5	NA	CASSLSGTLETQYF	TGCGCCAGCAGCCTATCGGGCACTCTAGAGACCCAGTACTTC
TRBV19	few	TRBJ2-3	TRBD2	CASRHRERGGTAQYF	TGTGCCAGTAGGCACAGAGAGCGGGGGGGCACGGCGCAGTATTTT
TRBV6-1	many	TRBJ2-2	NA	CASSEGRGPGELFF	TGTGCCAGCAGTGAGGGGAGGGGGCCCGGGGAGCTGTTTTTT
TRBV24-1	NA	TRBJ2-1	NA	CATSDQGYEQFF	TGTGCCACCAGTGATCAGGGGTATGAGCAGTTCTTC
TRBV7-2	many	TRBJ1-6	TRBD1	CASSRQGSSYNSPLHF	TGTGCCAGCAGCAGACAGGGGAGCTCCTATAATTCACCCCTCCACTTT